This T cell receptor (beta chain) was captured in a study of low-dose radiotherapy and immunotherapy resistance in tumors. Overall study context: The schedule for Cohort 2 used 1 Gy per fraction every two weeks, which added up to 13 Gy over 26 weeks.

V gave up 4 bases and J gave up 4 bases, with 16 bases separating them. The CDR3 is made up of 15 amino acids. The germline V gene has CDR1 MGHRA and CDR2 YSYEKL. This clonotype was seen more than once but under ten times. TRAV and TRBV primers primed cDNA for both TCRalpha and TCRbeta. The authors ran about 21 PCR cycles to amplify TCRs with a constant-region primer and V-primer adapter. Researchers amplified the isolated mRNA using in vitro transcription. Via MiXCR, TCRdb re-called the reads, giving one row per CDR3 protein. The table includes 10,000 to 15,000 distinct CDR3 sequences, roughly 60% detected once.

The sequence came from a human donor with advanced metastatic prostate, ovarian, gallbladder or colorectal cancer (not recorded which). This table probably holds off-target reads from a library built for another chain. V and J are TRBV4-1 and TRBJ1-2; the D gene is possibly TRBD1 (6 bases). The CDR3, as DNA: TGCGCCAGCAGCCGCAACAGGGAGGGAATCTATGGCTACACCTTC. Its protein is CASSRNREGIYGYTF.